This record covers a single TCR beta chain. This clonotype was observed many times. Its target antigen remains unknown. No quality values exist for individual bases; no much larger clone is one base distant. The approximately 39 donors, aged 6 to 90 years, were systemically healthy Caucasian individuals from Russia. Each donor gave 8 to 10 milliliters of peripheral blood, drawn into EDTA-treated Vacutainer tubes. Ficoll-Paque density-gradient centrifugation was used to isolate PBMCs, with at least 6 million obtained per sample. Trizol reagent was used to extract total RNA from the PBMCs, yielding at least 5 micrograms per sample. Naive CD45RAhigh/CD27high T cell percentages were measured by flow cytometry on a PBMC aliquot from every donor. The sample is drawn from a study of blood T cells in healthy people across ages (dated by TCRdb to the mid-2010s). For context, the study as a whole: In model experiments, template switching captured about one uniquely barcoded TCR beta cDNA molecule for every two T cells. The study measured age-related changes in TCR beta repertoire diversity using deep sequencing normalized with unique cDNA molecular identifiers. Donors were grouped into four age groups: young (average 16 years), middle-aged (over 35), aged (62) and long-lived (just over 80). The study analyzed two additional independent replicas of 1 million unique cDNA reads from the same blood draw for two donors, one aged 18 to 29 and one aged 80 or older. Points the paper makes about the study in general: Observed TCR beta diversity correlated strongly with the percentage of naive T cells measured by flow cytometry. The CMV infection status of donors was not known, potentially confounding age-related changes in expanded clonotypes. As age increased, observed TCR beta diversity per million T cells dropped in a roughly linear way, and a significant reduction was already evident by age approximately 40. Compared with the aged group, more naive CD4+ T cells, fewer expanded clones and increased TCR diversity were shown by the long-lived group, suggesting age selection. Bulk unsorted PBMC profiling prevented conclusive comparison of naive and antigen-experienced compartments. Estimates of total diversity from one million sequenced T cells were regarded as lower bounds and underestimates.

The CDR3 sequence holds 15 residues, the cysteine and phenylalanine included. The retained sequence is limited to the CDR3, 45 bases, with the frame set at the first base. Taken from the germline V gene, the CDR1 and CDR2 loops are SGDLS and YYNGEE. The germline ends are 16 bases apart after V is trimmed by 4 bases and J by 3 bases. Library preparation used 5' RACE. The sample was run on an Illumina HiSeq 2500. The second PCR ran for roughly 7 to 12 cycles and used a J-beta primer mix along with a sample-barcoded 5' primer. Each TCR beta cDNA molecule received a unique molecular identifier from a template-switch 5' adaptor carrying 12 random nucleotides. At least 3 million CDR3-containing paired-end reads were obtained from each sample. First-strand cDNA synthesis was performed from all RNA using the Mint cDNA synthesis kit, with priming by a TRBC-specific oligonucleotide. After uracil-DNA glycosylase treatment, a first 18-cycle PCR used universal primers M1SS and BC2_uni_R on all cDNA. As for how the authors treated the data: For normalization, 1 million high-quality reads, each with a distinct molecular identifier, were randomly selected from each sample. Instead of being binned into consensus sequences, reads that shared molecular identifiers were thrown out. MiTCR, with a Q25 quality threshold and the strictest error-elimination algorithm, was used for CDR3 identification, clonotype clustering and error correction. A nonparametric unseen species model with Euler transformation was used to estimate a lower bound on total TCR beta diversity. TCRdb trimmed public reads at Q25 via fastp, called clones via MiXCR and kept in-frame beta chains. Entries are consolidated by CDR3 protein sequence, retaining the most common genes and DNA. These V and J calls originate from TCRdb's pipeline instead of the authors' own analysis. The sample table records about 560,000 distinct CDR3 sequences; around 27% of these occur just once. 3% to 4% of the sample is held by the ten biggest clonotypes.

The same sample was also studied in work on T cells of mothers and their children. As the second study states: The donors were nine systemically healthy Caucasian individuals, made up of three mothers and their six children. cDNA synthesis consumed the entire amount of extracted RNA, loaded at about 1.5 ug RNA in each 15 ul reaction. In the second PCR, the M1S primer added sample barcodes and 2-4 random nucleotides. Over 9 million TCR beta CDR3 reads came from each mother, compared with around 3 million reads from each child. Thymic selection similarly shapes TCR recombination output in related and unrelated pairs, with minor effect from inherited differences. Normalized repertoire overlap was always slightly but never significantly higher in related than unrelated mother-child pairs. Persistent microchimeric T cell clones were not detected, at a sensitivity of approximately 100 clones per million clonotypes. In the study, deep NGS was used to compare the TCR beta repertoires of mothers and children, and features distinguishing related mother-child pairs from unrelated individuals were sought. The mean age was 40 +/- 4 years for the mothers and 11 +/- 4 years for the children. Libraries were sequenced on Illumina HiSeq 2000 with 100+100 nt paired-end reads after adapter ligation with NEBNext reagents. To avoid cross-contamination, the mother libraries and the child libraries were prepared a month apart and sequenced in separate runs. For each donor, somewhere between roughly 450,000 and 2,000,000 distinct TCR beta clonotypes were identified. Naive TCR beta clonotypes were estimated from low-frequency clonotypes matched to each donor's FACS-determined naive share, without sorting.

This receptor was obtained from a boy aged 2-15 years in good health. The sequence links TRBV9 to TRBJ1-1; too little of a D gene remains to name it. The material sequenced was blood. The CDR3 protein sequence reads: CASSPDGVHDTEAFF. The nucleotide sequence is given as TGTGCCAGCAGCCCAGACGGGGTTCATGACACTGAAGCTTTCTTT.